The 21 T cell receptor beta chains in this list originate from one sample, sequenced in a study of blood T cell repertoires in COVID-19. Some clones are missing from TCRdb's copy, which holds only in-frame ones; the method was immunoSEQ multiplex PCR. The sample records about 150,000 clones, around 83% being singletons. What was sequenced was peripheral blood. These receptors were obtained from a woman at least 80 years old with acute or convalescent COVID-19.

V gene TRBV5-4 combines with J gene TRBJ2-3, with D possibly matching TRBD2 (5 bases). CDR1 is SGHNT, CDR2 YYREEE, per germline (reference sequence). With 4 bases removed from V and 6 bases from J, the gap between germline ends came to 12 bases. The CDR3 is made up of 13 amino acids. CDR3 DNA: TGTGCCAGCAGCCTCACGGGGTTGGATACGCAGTATTTT. Translated: CASSLTGLDTQYF.

V is TRBV4-1 and J is TRBJ1-2; no clear D gene. The germline gives CDR1 MGHRA, CDR2 YSYEKL. The germline V and J ends were trimmed by 1 base and 0 bases, with 21 bases remaining between them. The CDR3 runs 19 residues. The CDR3 nucleotides read TGCGCCAGCAGCCAAGGCCGGGAGACCACCTACCTAGCTAACTATGGCTACACCTTC. It yields the protein CASSQGRETTYLANYGYTF.

The chain combines TRBV19 with TRBJ1-4, with D maybe TRBD1 (6 bases). The V end lost 5 bases, the J end lost 3 bases, and 10 bases lay between the germline ends. The CDR3 sequence is 14 residues long. Germline-derived CDR1 and CDR2 are LNHDA and SQIVND (reference sequence). The CDR3 DNA sequence: TGTGCCAGTAGTGTACAGGGATCTAATGAAAAACTGTTTTTT. It translates to CASSVQGSNEKLFF.

The chain couples TRBV2 to TRBJ1-2; 7 bases fit TRBD1. Germline CDR1 reads SNHLY; CDR2 reads FYNNEI. V shed 6 bases, J shed 2 bases, and the junction held 9 bases outside the gene matches. CDR3 size: 15 residues. The CDR3 is CASSPPGTANYGYTF. The CDR3 bases are TGTGCCAGCAGCCCCCCCGGGACAGCAAACTATGGCTACACCTTC.

The chain joins TRBV5-1 to TRBJ2-3; 10 bases are shared with TRBD1. This CDR3 is built from 15 residues. The germline CDR1 and CDR2 sequences are SGHRS and YFSETQ. V shed 3 bases, J shed 6 bases, and the junction held 7 bases outside the gene matches. CDR3 in DNA: TGCGCCAGCAGCTCGCCGGGACAGGGGTCGGATACGCAGTATTTT. Protein sequence: CASSSPGQGSDTQYF.

The genes are TRBV6-6 and TRBJ2-5; 14 bases map to TRBD2. The V segment lost 6 bases and the J segment 2 bases; nucleotides outside the gene matches: 5. The length of the CDR3 is 16 residues. CDR1 is MNHNY and CDR2 is SVGAGI in the germline V gene (reference sequence). In DNA, the CDR3 is TGTGCCAGCAGATCCGGGACTAGCGGGGGTCAAGAGACCCAGTACTTC. Its protein product is CASRSGTSGGQETQYF.

This chain links TRBV5-1 with TRBJ2-7; D is possibly TRBD1 (5 bases). Trimming pared 2 bases from V and 5 bases from J, leaving 17 bases between. Germline lookup yields CDR1 SGHRS and CDR2 YFSETQ. This CDR3 contains 15 residues. Here the CDR3 DNA reads TGCGCCAGCAGCTTACTCAGGGAAGTAGGAGACGAGCAGTACTTC. This gives the protein CASSLLREVGDEQYF.

This clone was seen a handful of times. The chain joins TRBV5-1 to TRBJ1-1; TRBD1 might be the D (6 bases). This CDR3 region has 14 residues. Germline V gene lookup returns CDR1 SGHRS and CDR2 YFSETQ. The V gene lost 1 base and the J gene lost 0 bases, with 7 bases spanning the gap. Here the CDR3 DNA reads TGCGCCAGCAGCTTGTGGGACATGAACACTGAAGCTTTCTTT. Translated: CASSLWDMNTEAFF.

This chain uses TRBV4-2 with TRBJ2-5; TRBD2 might be the D (7 bases). With 0 bases removed from V and 3 bases from J, the gap between germline ends came to 20 bases. The CDR3 consists of 18 residues. Germline V gene sequence: CDR1 LGHNA, CDR2 YNFKEQ. As DNA, the CDR3 is TGTGCCAGCAGCCAAGATGGGGGGGGGCTGGGCGGTAAAGAGACCCAGTACTTC. Its translation: CASSQDGGGLGGKETQYF.

The chain employs TRBV6-5 and TRBJ1-6; D is perhaps TRBD1 (5 bases). Germline CDR1 reads MNHEY; CDR2 reads SVGAGI. This CDR3 has 14 amino acids. The V and J ends lost 7 bases and 7 bases respectively, with 14 bases between them. The CDR3 nucleotides are TGTGCCAGCACCCCGGGACTCATCAATTCACCCCTCCACTTT. Amino acid sequence: CASTPGLINSPLHF.

V is TRBV7-9 and J is TRBJ2-7; maybe TRBD1 (6 bases). Germline V gives CDR1 SEHNR, CDR2 FQNEAQ (reference sequence). Trimming shortened V by 2 bases and J by 0 bases, and 11 bases separated the two germline ends. The CDR3 extends over 15 amino acids. The CDR3 here is CASSLIVGGSYEQYF. CDR3 DNA sequence: TGTGCCAGCAGCTTAATAGTAGGGGGCTCCTACGAGCAGTACTTC.

The J gene is TRBJ1-1, the V gene TRBV7-8; D is ambiguous. This CDR3 is 15 amino acids long. V lost 5 bases and J 1 base, leaving 14 bases between the germline ends. Germline V gives CDR1 SGHVS, CDR2 FQNEAQ. The CDR3 DNA follows: TGTGCCAGCAGCCCCCGGCGCGGTACGAACACTGAAGCTTTCTTT. The encoded protein is CASSPRRGTNTEAFF.

The chain combines TRBV5-3 with TRBJ1-3, with D perhaps TRBD1 (5 bases). TRBV5-3 carries the ORF label, with uncertain function. The CDR3 loop spans 21 amino acids. Between the trimmed V and J ends, which lost 0 bases and 4 bases, there was a span of 29 bases. CDR3 DNA sequence: TGTGCCAGAAGCTTGGGACATTCCGGGACTCCCGATAATTGGTGCGGAAACACCATATATTTT. Translated: CARSLGHSGTPDNWCGNTIYF.

This clone came up many times. The chain couples TRBV21-1 to TRBJ1-6; whether TRBD1, the table's D call, matches the DNA was not checked. TRBV21-1 has pseudogene status. This CDR3 has 16 amino acids. The CDR3 loop reads CASSKCGQAYNSPLHF. CDR3 sequence (DNA): TGTGCCAGCAGCAAATGCGGACAGGCCTATAATTCACCCCTCCACTTT.

This chain connects TRBV27 to TRBJ1-6; TRBD1 is a possible D gene (5 bases). Trimming removed 3 bases from V and 5 bases from J, with 14 bases in between. The CDR3 runs 16 residues. Germline V CDR1 and CDR2: MNHEY, SMNVEV (reference sequence). DNA of the CDR3: TGTGCCAGCAGTTTGGTCGGGGGTACGGATAATTCACCCCTCCACTTT. It translates to CASSLVGGTDNSPLHF.

The sample holds a few counts of this clone. This chain uses TRBV30 with TRBJ2-3, with 8 nucleotides matching TRBD1. V lost 2 bases to trimming and J lost 3 bases; unmatched junction nucleotides: 7. Germline-derived CDR1 and CDR2 are GTSNPN and SVGIG (reference sequence). The CDR3 has 15 amino acids. CDR3 sequence reads: CAWSSRQGMTDTQYF. The CDR3 DNA reads TGTGCCTGGAGTTCCCGACAGGGGATGACAGATACGCAGTATTTT.

V gene TRBV7-3 combines with J gene TRBJ2-7; D remains ambiguous. The length of the CDR3 is 14 residues. The V and J ends lost 0 bases and 1 base respectively, with 7 bases between them. The V gene's germline CDR1 is SGHTA and CDR2 FQGTGA. CDR3 DNA sequence: TGTGCCAGCAGCTTAACACAGATTTCCTACGAGCAGTACTTC. It specifies CASSLTQISYEQYF.

V gene TRBV30 combines with J gene TRBJ2-7; 7 nucleotides match TRBD1. This CDR3 is 14 amino acids long. Germline V CDR1 and CDR2: GTSNPN, SVGIG (reference sequence). V shed 2 bases, J shed 5 bases, and the junction held 9 bases outside the gene matches. DNA of the CDR3: TGTGCCTGGAGTCTCCTAGGGGGCAGGGACGAGCAGTACTTC. Its translation is CAWSLLGGRDEQYF.

The chain combines TRBV6-5 with TRBJ2-2, with a possible D match to TRBD2 (5 bases). Trimming took 4 bases from V and 6 from J, leaving 18 bases between them. The germline V gene encodes CDR1 MNHEY and CDR2 SVGAGI. The CDR3 contains 16 residues. The DNA of the CDR3 is TGTGCCAGCAGTTTGGAGGCCGGGCCTCGAGCCGGGGAGCTGTTTTTT. It yields the protein CASSLEAGPRAGELFF.

This clone is a singleton in its sample. V and J are TRBV18 and TRBJ2-7; TRBD2 matches at 10 bases. With 5 bases clipped from V and 3 bases from J, the junction kept 4 bases outside the gene matches. Germline assignment: CDR1 KGHSH and CDR2 LQKENI. The CDR3 covers 14 residues. The CDR3 sequence: CASSRVAGGYEQYF. DNA of the CDR3: TGTGCCAGCTCAAGGGTAGCGGGGGGCTACGAGCAGTACTTC.

This chain joins TRBV29-1 and TRBJ1-5; possible D gene TRBD1, 6 bases. The CDR3 length is 14 residues. Germline CDR1 reads SQVTM; CDR2 reads ANQGSEA. V lost 6 bases, J lost 2 bases, and 14 bases lay in between. The CDR3 DNA reads TGCAGCGTCGAACAGGGTGGAGGCAATCAGCCCCAGCATTTT. Its translation is CSVEQGGGNQPQHF.